The clone carrying this TCR beta chain was recorded at least ten times. As yet, its antigen is unknown. The source material, RNA transcripts, was used to amplify TCR beta CDR3 regions. The HTBI set primed first-round TCR CDR3 RT-PCR. TCRdb called the multiplex PCR reads again in MiXCR, with one record for every CDR3 protein. The data show about 300,000 distinct CDR3 sequences, with about 25% seen just once and about 30% held by the top ten. Exclusion followed for patients with uncontrolled infection, other autoimmune disease, pregnancy or lactation. The source of the sample is a study of T cells in Graves' hyperthyroidism and ophthalmopathy. Overall study findings and caveats: Ophthalmopathy prediction by the model preceded onset by a median approximately six months. Most thyroid clonotypes expanded above 0.001 appeared in blood too.

There are 16 residues in the CDR3. With 7 bases clipped from V and 4 bases from J, the junction kept 14 bases outside the gene matches. The germline V gene has CDR1 SGHRS and CDR2 YFSETQ. The V gene is TRBV5-1, the J gene TRBJ2-7, with 10 bases identical to TRBD1. The sample taken for sequencing was blood. This sequence originates from a man aged 40-50 years with Graves' hyperthyroidism that later progressed to Graves' ophthalmopathy. The CDR3 reads CASAKRSGTGVYEQYF. For the CDR3, the DNA is TGCGCCAGCGCCAAACGGTCGGGGACAGGGGTTTACGAGCAGTACTTC. Supplemented by reference TRBV5-1 and TRBJ2-7, the full variable domain reads KAGVTQTPRYLIKTRGQQVTLSCSPISGHRSVSWYQQTPGQGLQFLFEYFSETQRNKGNFPGRFSGRQFSNSRSEMNVSTLELGDSALYLCASAKRSGTGVYEQYFGPGTRLTVT.